This entry is about one TCR beta chain. Deletions cut 6 bases from V and 2 bases from J, with 7 bases between. CDR1 and CDR2 (germline): SQVTM, ANQGSEA. This CDR3 has 11 amino acids. This specimen comes from a study of technical replicates of blood from several donors. The repertoire was sequenced with immunoSEQ multiplex PCR; TCRdb's copy has only in-frame clones and lacks some. The table records 74,000 or so clones, around nine tenths of them present only once. Sequencing was performed on T cells isolated from PBMCs. The chain uses TRBV29-1 and TRBJ1-1; D uncertain. This sequence originates from a human donor in good health. CDR3 region: CSVTYNTEAFF. The CDR3 coding sequence is TGCAGCGTGACATACAACACTGAAGCTTTCTTT.